The clone carrying this T cell receptor (beta chain) was counted ten times or more. The TCR beta library used iRepertoire HTBI primers with Arm-PCR amplification of CDR3. TCRdb re-analysed the multiplex PCR reads in MiXCR, keeping a single row per CDR3 protein. The sample carries 250,000 to 300,000 distinct CDR3 sequences, under 25% recorded once. This sample is drawn from a study of regulatory T cells in long-lasting Graves disease. The CDR3 is made up of 15 amino acids. The germline V gene encodes CDR1 LNHDA and CDR2 SQIVND (reference sequence). With 3 bases removed from V and 6 bases from J, the gap between germline ends came to 15 bases. Time point reported: persistent/refractory GD, antithyroid drugs over 5 years with positive TRAb. The TCR library was made from RNA extracted from PBMCs.

Sequencing used peripheral blood mononuclear cells (PBMCs), obtained when the disease was refractory, from a patient treated with antithyroid drugs. The V gene is TRBV19, the J gene TRBJ1-5, with D possibly being TRBD1 (6 bases). The sequence was collected from a female donor with Graves disease. CDR3 sequence (DNA): TGTGCCAGTAGTATCAGGTCACAGGGCTTTCAGCCCCAGCATTTT. Protein product: CASSIRSQGFQPQHF.